This TCR beta chain was found in a study of T cells after yellow fever vaccination. At the level of the study: Preparation of the low-cell-number fractions used SMART-Seq v4 Ultra Low Input.

Notes on the study in general: Reappearing after the booster were most of the clones from primary vaccination (roughly 95% CD4, about 87% CD8). Clonotypes appearing in both CD4 and CD8 compartments existed, and their share was small.

The CDR3 is 13 residues long. With 5 bases clipped from V and 8 bases from J, the junction kept 4 bases outside the gene matches. Looked up from germline, CDR1 is LGHNA and CDR2 is YSLEER. TCRdb called the 5' RACE reads again in MiXCR, with one record for every CDR3 protein. The profile shows about 300,000 distinct CDR3 sequences, less than 9.5% of them singletons. This clonotype was recorded a few times. The antigen remains unidentified. The specimen was CD4+ T cells sorted from PBMCs, collected 5 days after the yellow fever booster vaccination. The TCR was taken from a young man who received the YFV17D yellow fever vaccine. V usage is TRBV4-3 and J usage is TRBJ2-1, with 9 bases lining up with TRBD2. The CDR3 DNA is TGCGCCAGCAGCGGGCTAGCGGGGTATGAGCAGTTCTTC. Amino acids: CASSGLAGYEQFF.